This entry features one T cell receptor (beta chain) sequence. What antigen it recognizes has not been identified. No clone much larger than this one lies a single base away; base qualities are absent. The data were taken from a study of cytomegalovirus exposure and HLA in healthy donors (dated by TCRdb to 2016 to 2017). Broadly, across the study: In an earlier analysis of about 560 of the donors, 276 Gb of sequence data and 100 million or so unique TCR beta sequences from 180 million or so T cells were reported. Donor age, sex, ethnicity and CMV serostatus were compiled alongside the repertoire data. Because of strong linkage in the cohort, 5 or 6 DR-DQ haplotypes were treated as single units for association and clustering. An earlier analysis of nearly 600 of the donors applied high-throughput TCR beta sequencing to assess whether each TCR beta V gene segment acted as functional or pseudogenic. A later analysis re-examined previously published TCR beta repertoires from more than 650 donors and added high-resolution HLA genotyping to investigate patterns of TCR occurrence. Besides the first cohort of 500 to 700 subjects, a separate validation cohort made up of 120 or so different subjects was used. The study aimed to test whether cataloging public T cell receptors could reveal signatures of past pathogen exposure. An early release that covered around 590 HLA-typed donors contained about 290 gigabases of sequencing data and 75 million to 100 million unique TCR sequences. Among 398 genotyped donors of the cohort, an average of approximately 200,000 unique TCR beta nucleotide sequences was sequenced per donor, of which 15% to 20% were non-productive. The study combined high-throughput TCR immunosequencing, statistical association of individual TCRs with disease status, and machine learning to predict cytomegalovirus infection status. A later genetic analysis took genome-wide SNP genotypes for about three fifths of the 666 donors and used that subset as a discovery cohort. Using immunosequencing, the study profiled T cell repertoires from approximately 700 subjects and related those repertoires to cytomegalovirus serostatus. Of the 398 genotyped donors, approximately 80% fell in the genetic ancestry cluster associated with self-reported Caucasian donors. Every discovery cohort repertoire had been produced on one sequencing platform. Rather than using new phenotypic data, the later analysis identified candidate immune exposures from TCR beta sequences and from how often those sequences occurred across donors. Typing coverage differed by locus: A, B, C, DRB1 and DQB1 were typed in about 620-640 donors, DQA1 in about 560, DPA1 in 600 to 610, and DPB1 in roughly 470. HLA typing covered class I and class II loci at four-digit resolution.

CDR1 is given as KGHSH and CDR2 as LQKENI, both from the germline V gene. V is reduced by 0 bases and J by 5 bases, leaving a spacing of 11 bases between them. The CDR3 starts with the cysteine, ends with the phenylalanine, and has 14 residues. Only the CDR3 portion is preserved as DNA: 42 bases, with reading frame beginning at the first base. In total, 630 or so healthy bone marrow donors made up the cohort. All cohort members were sampled while nominally healthy, although unrecorded immune exposures were likely present. The donor tested CMV seronegative, placing the donor among the 350 to 400 seronegative members of the cohort. Each donor provided a peripheral blood sample, and peripheral blood mononuclear cells were used for TCR beta sequencing. Genomic DNA extraction from the blood cell samples was performed with the Qiagen DNeasy Blood Extraction Kit. Library method: the immunoSEQ multiplex PCR assay. For the multiplex PCR, a mixture combining 60 forward primers for TCR Vbeta segments and 13 reverse primers for TCR Jbeta segments was used. The CDR3 region of rearranged TCR beta genes was amplified from genomic DNA by a multiplex PCR assay. Amplified TCR beta libraries were sequenced as 87-base-pair reads on the Illumina HiSeq System. On the study's bioinformatics: Across the 700 or so repertoires, a later analysis counted approximately 83 million unique TCR beta chains, roughly 11 million of which were shared by at least two donors. A nearest-neighbor algorithm error-corrected the raw reads and collapsed the reads into unique sequences, merging closely related sequences to remove PCR and sequencing errors. V, D and J gene segments were assigned by aligning CDR3 sequences to IMGT reference sequences. For a sequence to be retained, a match of at least six nucleotides was required to both a V gene segment and a J gene segment. Rearrangements were classified as productive when the CDR3 lacked stop codons and remained in frame with V and J, and all other rearrangements were classified as non-productive. CDR3 was defined by IMGT convention, running from the second conserved V-encoded cysteine to the conserved J-encoded phenylalanine. In an earlier analysis of roughly 610 of the donors, sequences lacking an unambiguous match to a single V gene segment were excluded. An earlier analysis of several hundred of the donors classified V segments as functional when productive rearrangements were above 56.7% and as segregating when the standard deviation between donors was above 5%. A statistical classification framework was built for diagnosing cytomegalovirus status from the catalog of TCR beta chain sequences. In a later analysis, V and J genes were assigned by comparing TCR nucleotide sequences against IMGT/GENE-DB human TR gene sequences. Using the TCRdist pipeline, a later analysis assigned CDR3 sequences along with most-parsimonious VDJ recombination scenarios. A later analysis defined each TCR beta chain by its CDR3 amino acid sequence plus V-gene family, and excluded reads lacking a unique V-gene family. In a later analysis, 450 to 600 highly shared, low-generation-probability nucleotide sequences were removed to address suspected cross-contamination and a sequencing artifact. A later analysis calculated a clonal expansion index for each public chain from normalized within-repertoire ranks of inferred template counts. In a later analysis, generation probabilities were computed using a VDJ recombination model fitted to out-of-frame rearrangements, and the results were checked against IGoR. In a later analysis, hypergeometric tests were used to score TCR-TCR, TCR-HLA and TCR-CMV co-occurrence, with a repertoire-size bias correction applied to TCR pairs. In a later analysis, false discovery rates were estimated by permuting HLA or CMV assignments 20 times. In a later analysis, co-occurring TCRs were grouped with DBSCAN, and TCRdist sequence similarity was added when clustering was performed within HLA-allele-positive subsets. Repertoires with fewer than 30,000 or more than 120,000 public chains were left out of co-occurrence clustering, as were roughly five repertoires with anomalous nucleotide sharing. Imported from immuneACCESS, the table was reduced by TCRdb to in-frame sequences with V and J called. These copies leave out some clones; in studies compared against another copy, an unresolved V gene accounts for under half, and the cause of the remainder is not known. That table furnishes V, J and clone size, whereas the DNA furnished D and trimming. Here the sample has about 140,000 clones; 76% occur a single time. The ten largest make up 3.5% to 5% of the sample.

Overall study results and their limits: While some public TCRs were present in many individuals, most TCR sequences turned up only very rarely across donors. The 87-base-pair reads could not distinguish some IMGT-functional V segments, including TRBV6-2 and TRBV6-3, so those segments were excluded. For the cohort, immune exposure information was limited to CMV serostatus. Only TCR beta chains were sequenced in this cohort, and the absence of alpha or paired-chain data limited detectable features. A further reported finding was that TCR beta sequences accurately predicted the HLA-A and HLA-B alleles for most subjects in the first cohort. In a later genetic analysis, a missense DCLRE1C variant was associated with V-gene and J-gene trimming of TCR beta chains, and the association was replicated in an independent cohort. Linkage disequilibrium might explain the correlated functional status among segregating V segments, but an unknown experimental factor could not be excluded. Sequencing depth was assumed to be roughly uniform across donors in the presence/absence analyses, though that assumption may not hold. A few of the identified cytomegalovirus-associated TCR beta chains were confirmed in vitro to be specific for cytomegalovirus antigens. The authors suggested that the approach could potentially be generalized to other disease states and immunological phenotypes. A cluster of highly shared sequence variants was judged likely to be a technical artifact of the sequencing pipeline. In an earlier analysis of some 500 of the donors, most TCR beta V segments were observed in productive rearrangements about 87% or about 30% of the time, broadly matching IMGT annotations. The classifier was reported to diagnose cytomegalovirus status with high specificity and sensitivity in both the original cohort and the validation cohort. In a later analysis, around 17,000 TCR beta sequences were associated with specific HLA alleles at a false discovery rate of 0.05. Because HLA typing was unavailable for some donors at each locus, only the typed subset was used in association tests. A later analysis found that most CMV-associated TCR beta chains appeared HLA-restricted, with HLA associations seemingly driven largely by CMV exposure. When HLA alleles, especially DR and DQ, strongly co-occurred, attributing TCR associations to individual alleles was difficult. In a later genetic analysis, fewer N-insertions in productive TCRs were reported among donors in an Asian-associated ancestry cluster than the approximately 710-donor mean. A later analysis reported that several top co-occurrence clusters appeared linked to parvovirus B19, influenza, CMV and Epstein-Barr virus. A total of 164 TCR beta chains were listed by the study as associated with cytomegalovirus. A later analysis found that TCR association rates varied across HLA loci, with DRB1 alleles showing the most associated TCRs and HLA-C alleles the fewest. Because counts were too low, approximately 18 rarely observed V segments, including chromosome 9 orphons, were excluded from the earlier analysis of under 650 of the donors. Compared with equally common non-associated chains, HLA-associated TCR beta chains in a later analysis were more clonally expanded and had lower generation probabilities.

This receptor chain uses TRBV18 and TRBJ2-7; confidence is insufficient to name the D gene. This clonotype originated in a man in his late teens or twenties in good health and CMV-seronegative. The sequencing input was PBMCs. CDR3 sequence: CASSPPGRWDEQYF. DNA sequence: TGTGCCAGCTCACCACCGGGCCGATGGGACGAGCAGTACTTC.